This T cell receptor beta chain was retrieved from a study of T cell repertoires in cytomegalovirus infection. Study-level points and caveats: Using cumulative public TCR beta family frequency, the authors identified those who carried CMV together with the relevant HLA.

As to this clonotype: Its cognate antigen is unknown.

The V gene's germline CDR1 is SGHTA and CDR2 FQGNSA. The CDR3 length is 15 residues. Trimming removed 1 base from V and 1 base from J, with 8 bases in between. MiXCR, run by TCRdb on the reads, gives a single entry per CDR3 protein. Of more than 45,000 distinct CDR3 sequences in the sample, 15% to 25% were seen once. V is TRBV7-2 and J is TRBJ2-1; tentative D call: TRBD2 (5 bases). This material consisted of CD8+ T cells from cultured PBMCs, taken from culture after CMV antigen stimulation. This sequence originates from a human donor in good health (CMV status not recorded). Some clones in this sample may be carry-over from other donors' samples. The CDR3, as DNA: TGTGCCAGCAGCTTAGAACTAGTATCCTACAATGAGCAGTTCTTC. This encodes CASSLELVSYNEQFF.